This TCR beta chain was sequenced in a study of cytomegalovirus exposure and HLA in healthy donors. The CDR3 sequence is 12 residues long. The germline V and J ends were trimmed by 5 bases and 8 bases, with 12 bases remaining between them. Germline-derived CDR1 and CDR2 are SGHTA and FQGNSA. It was with 60 Vbeta and 13 Jbeta primers that the PCR ran. Sequenced by immunoSEQ multiplex PCR; TCRdb stores in-frame clones only, minus some. The repertoire holds over 150,000 clones, with approximately 70% as singletons. These donors, healthy bone marrow donors, were studied. The sample taken for sequencing was PBMCs. The chain carries TRBV7-2 and TRBJ1-2; no clear D gene. The receptor was derived from a middle-aged woman in good health and CMV-seropositive. The CDR3 DNA reads as TGTGCCAGCAGCCTTGGAGCCTACGGCTACACCTTC. It is translated as CASSLGAYGYTF.